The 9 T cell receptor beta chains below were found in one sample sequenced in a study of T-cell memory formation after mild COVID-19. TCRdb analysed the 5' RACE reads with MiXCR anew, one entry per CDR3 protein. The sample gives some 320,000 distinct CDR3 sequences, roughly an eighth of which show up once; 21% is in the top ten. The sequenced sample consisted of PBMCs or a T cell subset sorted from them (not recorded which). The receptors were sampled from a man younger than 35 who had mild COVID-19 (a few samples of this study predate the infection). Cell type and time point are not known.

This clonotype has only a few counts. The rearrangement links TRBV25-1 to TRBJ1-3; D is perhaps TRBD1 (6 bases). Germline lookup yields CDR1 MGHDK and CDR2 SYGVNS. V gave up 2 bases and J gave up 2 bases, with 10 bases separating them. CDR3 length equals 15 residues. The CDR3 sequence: CASSEQGYTGNTIYF. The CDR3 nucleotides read TGTGCCAGCAGTGAACAGGGGTACACTGGAAACACCATATATTTT.

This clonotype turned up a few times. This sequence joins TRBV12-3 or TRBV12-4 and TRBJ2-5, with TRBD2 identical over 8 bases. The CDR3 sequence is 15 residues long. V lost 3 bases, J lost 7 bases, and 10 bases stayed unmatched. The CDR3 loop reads CASSFMSGGSRTQYF. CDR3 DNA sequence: TGTGCCAGCAGTTTTATGAGCGGGGGCTCGCGGACCCAGTACTTC.

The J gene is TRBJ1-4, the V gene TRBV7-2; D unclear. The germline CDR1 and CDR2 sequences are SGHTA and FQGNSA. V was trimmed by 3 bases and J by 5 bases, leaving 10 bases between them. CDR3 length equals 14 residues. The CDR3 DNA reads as TGTGCCAGCAGCTTGTTAGGCGGAAATGAAAAACTGTTTTTT. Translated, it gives CASSLLGGNEKLFF.

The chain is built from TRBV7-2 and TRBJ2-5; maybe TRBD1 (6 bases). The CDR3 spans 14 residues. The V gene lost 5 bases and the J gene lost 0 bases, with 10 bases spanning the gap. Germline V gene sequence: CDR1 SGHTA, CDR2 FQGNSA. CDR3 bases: TGTGCCAGCAGCCGTCAGGGGTACCAAGAGACCCAGTACTTC. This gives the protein CASSRQGYQETQYF.

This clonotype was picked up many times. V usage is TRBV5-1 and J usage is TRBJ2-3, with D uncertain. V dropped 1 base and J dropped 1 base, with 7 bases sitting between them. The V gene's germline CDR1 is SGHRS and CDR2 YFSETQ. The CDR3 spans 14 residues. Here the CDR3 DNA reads TGCGCCAGCAGCTTGCTCACAGGCACAGATACGCAGTATTTT. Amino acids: CASSLLTGTDTQYF.

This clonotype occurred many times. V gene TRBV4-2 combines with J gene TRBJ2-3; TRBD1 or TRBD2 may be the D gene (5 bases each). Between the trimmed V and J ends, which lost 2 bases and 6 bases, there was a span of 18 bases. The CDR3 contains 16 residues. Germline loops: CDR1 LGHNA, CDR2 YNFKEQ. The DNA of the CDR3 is TGTGCCAGCAGCCAATGGGCCGGGGCCGACTTGGATACGCAGTATTTT. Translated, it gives CASSQWAGADLDTQYF.

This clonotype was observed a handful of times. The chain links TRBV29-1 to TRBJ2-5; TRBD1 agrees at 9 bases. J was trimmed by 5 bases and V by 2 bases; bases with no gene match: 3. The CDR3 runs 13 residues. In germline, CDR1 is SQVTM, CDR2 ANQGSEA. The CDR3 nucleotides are TGCAGCGTTGAATGGACAGGGGTTGAGACCCAGTACTTC. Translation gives CSVEWTGVETQYF.

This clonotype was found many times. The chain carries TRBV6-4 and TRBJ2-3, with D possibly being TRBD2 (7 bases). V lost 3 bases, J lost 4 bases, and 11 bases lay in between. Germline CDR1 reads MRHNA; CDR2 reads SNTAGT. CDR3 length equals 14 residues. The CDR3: CASSEEGGPDTQYF. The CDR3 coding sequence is TGTGCCAGCAGTGAAGAGGGGGGGCCAGATACGCAGTATTTT.

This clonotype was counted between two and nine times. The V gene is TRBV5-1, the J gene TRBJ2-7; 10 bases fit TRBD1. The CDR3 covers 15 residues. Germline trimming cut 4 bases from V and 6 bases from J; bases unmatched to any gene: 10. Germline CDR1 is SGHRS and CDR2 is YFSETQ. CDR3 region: CASSLRTGGTAEQYF. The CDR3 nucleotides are TGCGCCAGCAGCCTACGGACAGGGGGGACGGCCGAGCAGTACTTC. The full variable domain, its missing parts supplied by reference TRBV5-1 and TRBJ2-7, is KAGVTQTPRYLIKTRGQQVTLSCSPISGHRSVSWYQQTPGQGLQFLFEYFSETQRNKGNFPGRFSGRQFSNSRSEMNVSTLELGDSALYLCASSLRTGGTAEQYFGPGTRLTVT.